This note documents a single TCR beta chain sequence. Antigen unknown. This entry is derived from a study of long-term antiretroviral therapy in people with HIV. The study's findings and limits: Gathering of blood took place between about 2003 and 2017, possibly under older ART regimens. Clones that had undergone expansion before ART prevailed in the repertoire throughout all time points. Transplant-donor-level diversity was not reached after ART, though diversity increased.

They ran version v3.0 of the immunoSEQ assay at survey level. Sequencing used immunoSEQ multiplex PCR; TCRdb keeps in-frame clones, though not all of them. This sample has over 25,000 clones, with just under 80% found just once. Sampling of each donor yielded at least one pre-ART PBMC sample and at least two post-ART PBMC samples. The clonotype was recovered from a man younger than 30 with HIV. The starting material was unsorted PBMCs, obtained 1.5 years before starting antiretroviral therapy.

CDR3 nucleotide sequence: TGTGCCAGTAAACGTAGCTCCTACGAGCAGTACTTC. This codes for CASKRSSYEQYF. The chain employs TRBV28 and TRBJ2-7, with D hard to call. Trimming left V 9 bases short and J 0 bases short, with 9 bases between. Germline CDR1 is MDHEN and CDR2 is SYDVKM. The CDR3 contains 12 residues.